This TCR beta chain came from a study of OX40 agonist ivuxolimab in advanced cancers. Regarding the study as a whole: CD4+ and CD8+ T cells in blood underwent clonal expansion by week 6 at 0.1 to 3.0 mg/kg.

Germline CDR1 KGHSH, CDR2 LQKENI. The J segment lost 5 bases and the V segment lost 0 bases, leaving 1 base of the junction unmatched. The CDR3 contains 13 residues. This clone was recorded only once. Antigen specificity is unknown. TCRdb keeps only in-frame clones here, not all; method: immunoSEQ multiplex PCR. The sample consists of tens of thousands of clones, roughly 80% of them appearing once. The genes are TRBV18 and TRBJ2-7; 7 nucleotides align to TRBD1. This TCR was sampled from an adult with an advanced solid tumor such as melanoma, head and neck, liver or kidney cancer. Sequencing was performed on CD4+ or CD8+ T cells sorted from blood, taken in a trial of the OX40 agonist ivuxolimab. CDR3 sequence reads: CASSPPDRDEQYF. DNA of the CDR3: TGTGCCAGCTCACCACCCGACAGGGACGAGCAGTACTTC.